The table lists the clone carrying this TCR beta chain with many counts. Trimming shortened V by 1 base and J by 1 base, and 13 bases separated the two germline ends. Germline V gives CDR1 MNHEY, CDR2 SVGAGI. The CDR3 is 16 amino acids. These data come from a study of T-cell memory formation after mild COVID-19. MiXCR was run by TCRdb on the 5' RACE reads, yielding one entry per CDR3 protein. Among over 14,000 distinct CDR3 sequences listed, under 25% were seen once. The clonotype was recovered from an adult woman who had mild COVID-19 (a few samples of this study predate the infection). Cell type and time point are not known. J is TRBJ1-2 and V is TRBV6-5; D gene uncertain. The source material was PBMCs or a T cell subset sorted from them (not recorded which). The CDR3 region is CASSYFSIRDNYGYTF. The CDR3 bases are TGTGCCAGCAGTTACTTTTCGATAAGAGATAACTATGGCTACACCTTC.